The sample holds one count of the clone carrying this TCR beta chain. The sample belongs to a study of T cells in Graves' hyperthyroidism and ophthalmopathy. Using RNA transcripts as the source, TCR beta CDR3 regions were amplified. The HTBI primer set served for first-round RT-PCR of the TCR CDR3. Each CDR3 protein is one row after TCRdb ran MiXCR on the multiplex PCR reads. The profile shows about 180,000 distinct CDR3 sequences, about 18% of them singletons. The CDR3 is 14 amino acids. The germline V gene has CDR1 SGHNT and CDR2 YYREEE (reference sequence). V was shortened by 2 bases and J by 7 bases, with 12 bases between the two germline ends.

The sample comprised blood. The clonotype comes from a woman between 50 and 59 years old with Graves' hyperthyroidism. V is TRBV5-4 and J is TRBJ2-2; D perhaps matches TRBD2 (5 bases). Here the CDR3 DNA reads TGTGCCAGCAGCTTAGCGGCAAGAGACGGGGAGCTGTTTTTT. It specifies CASSLAARDGELFF.